This entry lists 3 T cell receptor beta chains sequenced from one sample in a study of blood T cell repertoires in COVID-19. Assay: immunoSEQ multiplex PCR; the TCRdb copy retains only in-frame clones and omits some. This sample yields 120,000 to 150,000 clones, of which more than 70% are seen a single time; about 1.6% belongs to the top ten. Specimen: peripheral blood. The receptors originated from a human donor in a cohort sampled during active COVID-19.

This clone occurred once. The chain has TRBV27 and TRBJ1-1; 8 nucleotides line up with TRBD1. Germline V gives CDR1 MNHEY, CDR2 SMNVEV (reference sequence). The ends lost 6 bases at V and 4 bases at J; junction bases unmatched: 7. The CDR3 extends over 14 amino acids. This chain's CDR3 is CASRRAQGVTEAFF. In nucleotides, the CDR3 is TGTGCCAGCAGGAGAGCACAGGGGGTCACTGAAGCTTTCTTT.

The gene calls are TRBV5-6 and TRBJ2-1, with unresolved D. The germline V and J ends were trimmed by 2 bases and 2 bases, with 5 bases remaining between them. CDR1 is SGHDT, CDR2 YYEEEE, per germline. CDR3 size: 13 residues. For the CDR3, the DNA is TGTGCCAGCAGCTTAGCCCCCTACAATGAGCAGTTCTTC. It specifies CASSLAPYNEQFF. The variable domain in full, with the rest retrieved from reference TRBV5-6 and TRBJ2-1, is DAGVTQSPTHLIKTRGQQVTLRCSPKSGHDTVSWYQQALGQGPQFIFQYYEEEERQRGNFPDRFSGHQFPNYSSELNVNALLLGDSALYLCASSLAPYNEQFFGPGTRLTVL.

The chain links TRBV5-4 to TRBJ2-1; 7 bases line up with TRBD1. The CDR3 spans 14 residues. The ends lost 4 bases at V and 6 bases at J; junction bases unmatched: 7. Germline-derived CDR1 and CDR2 are SGHNT and YYREEE (reference sequence). The CDR3 DNA reads as TGTGCCAGCAGCCCAGGACAGGTTAGCAATGAGCAGTTCTTC. It encodes CASSPGQVSNEQFF.